Listed below are T cell receptor beta chains from one sample, sequenced in a study of T cell responses to AZD1222 COVID-19 vaccine. Data came from immunoSEQ multiplex PCR; TCRdb stores just in-frame clones and leaves some out. The table shows 150,000 to 200,000 clones, with around 93% occurring only once. The source material was peripheral blood, sampled on day 0 of AZD1222 vaccination. All receptors come from an adult in good health. The conserved cysteine and the conserved F or W are not part of the CDR3 here. Each record gives: V gene, CDR3 length, CDR3 protein.

V: TRBV6-2/TRBV6-3
length: 13
CDR3: ASSYMGMKINGYT

V: TRBV7-6
length: 13
CDR3: ASSSDVPSSYEQY

V: TRBV28
length: 14
CDR3: ASSKAGGPHYNEQF

V: TRBV6-5
length: 12
CDR3: AVPGAGGNTEAF

V: TRBV7-9
length: 13
CDR3: ASSLGLGAFYEQY

V: TRBV7-6
length: 16
CDR3: ASSPWAGDRGPTDTQY

V: TRBV7-3
length: 11
CDR3: ASSLGRIDEQY

V: TRBV5-1
length: 15
CDR3: ASSLGQAGSYNSPLH

V: TRBV4-1
length: 11
CDR3: ASSQVEQLEAF

V: TRBV21-1
length: 17
CDR3: ASSKKKGGDRDSGNTIY

V: TRBV19
length: 13
CDR3: ASTPQGFGNQPQH

V: TRBV19
length: 16
CDR3: ASSKGGPTVVGKNIQY

V: TRBV19
length: 12
CDR3: ASRVAGQYYGYT

V: TRBV5-6
length: 10
CDR3: ASSLRGYEQY

V: TRBV11-3
length: 11
CDR3: ASSSGGDNEQF

V: TRBV19
length: 14
CDR3: ASSVGTGRFGQPQH

V: TRBV18
length: 11
CDR3: ASSPGARNEQF

V: TRBV28
length: 11
CDR3: ASEGGIPPEQY

V: TRBV6-5
length: 12
CDR3: ASSRGQGWGGYT

V: TRBV11-2
length: 15
CDR3: ASSWRTGGLSTDTQY

V: TRBV28
length: 10
CDR3: ASGYVSYEQY

V: TRBV5-1
length: 10
CDR3: ASSLDTNEQF

V: TRBV6-5
length: 13
CDR3: ASSSLAETYNEQF

V: TRBV6-5
length: 13
CDR3: ASRDTGSYNSPLH

V: TRBV7-2
length: 13
CDR3: ASSLEFTSLNIQY

V: TRBV6-5
length: 12
CDR3: ASSTGTHNYGYT

V: TRBV6-5
length: 11
CDR3: ASSRGPDTEAF

V: TRBV20-1
length: 10
CDR3: SASPGLYEQY

V: TRBV29-1
length: 14
CDR3: SARHPWGGGNNEQF

V: TRBV5-5
length: 13
CDR3: ASRKRTSGTYEQY

V: TRBV27
length: 13
CDR3: ASSEGLAGAYEQY

V: TRBV30
length: 11
CDR3: AWSGPRGYEQF

V: TRBV7-9
length: 14
CDR3: ASSKRGGGSYNEQF

V: TRBV12-3/TRBV12-4
length: 9
CDR3: ACKRGAEQY

V: TRBV6-6
length: 9
CDR3: ASRDAQPQH

V: TRBV9
length: 11
CDR3: ASSALQTDTQY

V: TRBV7-2
length: 14
CDR3: ASSPDASGRNYEQY

V: TRBV23-1
length: 14
CDR3: ASSRWWQGGTGELF

V: TRBV4-2
length: 9
CDR3: ASSNGDEQF

V: TRBV27
length: 11
CDR3: ASREGGAYEQY

V: TRBV27
length: 12
CDR3: ASSAGLAGETQY

V: TRBV27
length: 14
CDR3: ASSFFAGTVPYEQY

V: TRBV5-1
length: 13
CDR3: ASSLAGGGTDEQY

V: TRBV6-6
length: 11
CDR3: ASSSKGTAEAF

V: TRBV2
length: 13
CDR3: ASSGLAEGSYEQY